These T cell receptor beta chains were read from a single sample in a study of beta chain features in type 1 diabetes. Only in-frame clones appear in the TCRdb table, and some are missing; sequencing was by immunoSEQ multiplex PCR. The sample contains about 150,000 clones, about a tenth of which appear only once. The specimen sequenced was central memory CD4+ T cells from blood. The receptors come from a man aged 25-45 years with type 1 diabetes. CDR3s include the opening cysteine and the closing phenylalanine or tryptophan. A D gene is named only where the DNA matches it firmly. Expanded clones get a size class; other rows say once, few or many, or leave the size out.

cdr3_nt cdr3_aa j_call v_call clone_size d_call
TGTGCCAGCAGCCAAGTGGACAGGGGCTATGGCTACACCTTC CASSQVDRGYGYTF TRBJ1-2 TRBV4-2 few TRBD1
TGTGCCAGCAGCTTCGATCGCGGCACCGGGGAGCTGTTTTTT CASSFDRGTGELFF TRBJ2-2 TRBV7-2 few -
TGTGCCAGCAGGACACAGGGATTAAGCACTGAAGCTTTCTTT CASRTQGLSTEAFF TRBJ1-1 TRBV2 - -
TGTGCCAGCAGCTTAATGGGGCCCTACACCGGGGAGCTGTTTTTT CASSLMGPYTGELFF TRBJ2-2 TRBV7-2 few -
TGCAGCGTAGCGGGACAGGGGTACGACGAGCAGTACTTC CSVAGQGYDEQYF TRBJ2-7 TRBV29-1 - TRBD1
TGTGCCAGCAGCTTAGGCAGCGGGATGGGAGATACGCAGTATTTT CASSLGSGMGDTQYF TRBJ2-3 TRBV7-2 few TRBD2
TGTGCCAGCAGCGACACAGGGCTGCGGGAGACCCAGTACTTC CASSDTGLRETQYF TRBJ2-5 TRBV5-4 - -
TGTGCCAGCGACCACAGGGGCACCACTGAAGCTTTCTTT CASDHRGTTEAFF TRBJ1-1 TRBV5-4 few TRBD1
TGTGCCAGCAGCCTTACCGACAGGGTAGATGGCTACACCTTC CASSLTDRVDGYTF TRBJ1-2 TRBV7-9 - TRBD1
TGTGCCATCAGTGACCGACAGGGAAGAGGTGAGCAGTTCTTC CAISDRQGRGEQFF TRBJ2-1 TRBV10-3 - TRBD1
TGTGCCAGCGGGAGGAATTTCGACAATGAGCAGTTCTTC CASGRNFDNEQFF TRBJ2-1 TRBV27 - -
TGCGCCAGCAGCTCTCGAACAGCCGCGGGAAGCGACGAGCAGTACTTC CASSSRTAAGSDEQYF TRBJ2-7 TRBV5-1 - -
TGCGCCAGCAGCTTGGGGCTGGGCACAGATACGCAGTATTTT CASSLGLGTDTQYF TRBJ2-3 TRBV5-1 - -
TGTGCCAGCAGCTTAGGTGGCTGGGCTAGCGGAGGGCCCATTTTT CASSLGGWASGGPIF TRBJ2-3 TRBV7-2 - TRBD2
TGTGCCAGCAGCGTGGGGGGGCTTAATCAGCCCCAGCATTTT CASSVGGLNQPQHF TRBJ1-5 TRBV9 - -
TGTGCCAGTAGTATATCCGGGTCTACGAAGCAGTACTTC CASSISGSTKQYF TRBJ2-7 TRBV19 - -
TGTGCCAGCAGCCCGCGTCAGGGAGGTTTTTTGAACACTGAAGCTTTCTTT CASSPRQGGFLNTEAFF TRBJ1-1 TRBV7-3 few -
TGTGCCAGCAGCTTAGCCCTGCGGCCAGGGGGCGACGGCTACACCTTC CASSLALRPGGDGYTF TRBJ1-2 TRBV7-2 - TRBD1
TGTGCCAGCAGCTTCAACCTAGCGGGAGGGCTGTACGAGCAGTACTTC CASSFNLAGGLYEQYF TRBJ2-7 TRBV7-2 few TRBD2
TGTGCCTGGAGTGTACGAGGGCAGCCCTATGGCTACACCTTC CAWSVRGQPYGYTF TRBJ1-2 TRBV30 few -
TGTGCCAGCAGCGTAGACGGGAGTGGATACAATGAGCAGTTCTTC CASSVDGSGYNEQFF TRBJ2-1 TRBV9 - -
TGCGCCAGCAGCGAACAGGGGAATGGCTACACCTTC CASSEQGNGYTF TRBJ1-2 TRBV5-1 - TRBD1
TGTGCCAGCGGGACAAGCCTGGGCACTGAAGCTTTCTTT CASGTSLGTEAFF TRBJ1-1 TRBV28 - -
TGTGCCAGCAGTACACGATGGGGCGACGCGAACACCGGGGAGCTGTTTTTT CASSTRWGDANTGELFF TRBJ2-2 TRBV7-9 - -
TGCGCCAGCAGCCTCCTTATCGGGGGGGCCGGCTACACCTTC CASSLLIGGAGYTF TRBJ1-2 TRBV4-1 - -
TGTGCCAGCAGTACCGGGGGTAACGAGCAGTACTTC CASSTGGNEQYF TRBJ2-7 TRBV28 few -
TGTGCCAGCGCCGAGCTGACAGGGGTAGTGGGCTACACCTTC CASAELTGVVGYTF TRBJ1-2 TRBV11-1 few TRBD1
TGTGCCAGCAGCTTAGTCCCCCAGGGCACCTACGAGCAGTACTTC CASSLVPQGTYEQYF TRBJ2-7 TRBV7-2 few -
TGCGCCAGCAGCCTAGGGACATTTCAAGAGACCCAGTACTTC CASSLGTFQETQYF TRBJ2-5 TRBV5-1 - -
TGTGCCAGCAGTCATCTAGTTGCGGGAGGAAACGAGCAGTACTTC CASSHLVAGGNEQYF TRBJ2-7 TRBV27 few TRBD2
TGTGCCAGTACCCTCGACAGGGAACAGCCCCAGCATTTT CASTLDREQPQHF TRBJ1-5 TRBV19 - TRBD1
TGTGCCAGCAGTTACTCTCTAGCGGGAGGGACCTACGAGCAGTACTTC CASSYSLAGGTYEQYF TRBJ2-7 TRBV6-5 - TRBD2
TGTGCCAGCACAACCCGGTCTAGCGGGACCACAGATACGCAGTATTTT CASTTRSSGTTDTQYF TRBJ2-3 TRBV5-4 few TRBD2
TGTGCCTGGAGTGGAACGGGACAGTTCACAGATACGCAGTATTTT CAWSGTGQFTDTQYF TRBJ2-3 TRBV30 few TRBD1
TGCGCCAGCAGCAAGGACAGTAGGCCGACCTACGAGCAGTACTTC CASSKDSRPTYEQYF TRBJ2-7 TRBV5-1 - -
TGTGCCAGCAGCGGCACTAGCGCTCTGAACACCGGGGAGCTGTTTTTT CASSGTSALNTGELFF TRBJ2-2 TRBV4-2 few TRBD2
TGTGCCAGCAGCTTAACAGCCGACTTGGGAGGTGAGCAGTTCTTC CASSLTADLGGEQFF TRBJ2-1 TRBV7-3 - -
TGCGCCAGCAGCCGGCCGGGGACAGAGAATTCACCCCTCCACTTT CASSRPGTENSPLHF TRBJ1-6 TRBV4-1 - TRBD1
TGTGCCATCAATGGGGGGGCAATGGAGACCCAGTACTTC CAINGGAMETQYF TRBJ2-5 TRBV10-3 - -
TGTGCCAGCATAGCGGGAGAGGCCGGGGAGCTGTTTTTT CASIAGEAGELFF TRBJ2-2 TRBV2 - TRBD2
TGTGCCAGCTCAACCAGAGAGGGCTGGACTGAAGCTTTCTTT CASSTREGWTEAFF TRBJ1-1 TRBV18 few -
TGTGCCATCCGACCGACGAGGAGTGAAGCTTTCTTT CAIRPTRSEAFF TRBJ1-1 TRBV2 few -
TGTGCCACTAAGGTCGGCACAGACAACTATGGCTACACCTTC CATKVGTDNYGYTF TRBJ1-2 TRBV6-5 few -
TGTGCCAGCAGTTTAAGGGGGATCAATACCGCAGGACAGTCCTATGGCTACACCTTC CASSLRGINTAGQSYGYTF TRBJ1-2 TRBV27 few -
TGTGCCAGCAGCAAGGACAGGGGGCGCTTATCCGGGGCCAACGTCCTGACTTTC CASSKDRGRLSGANVLTF TRBJ2-6 TRBV27 few TRBD1
TGTGCCAGTAATAGGCAGGGGATAAACAATGAGCAGTTCTTC CASNRQGINNEQFF TRBJ2-1 TRBV19 few -
TGTGCCAGCAGTGAGTTTGAACTGACCTTC CASSEFELTF TRBJ1-2 TRBV6-1 few -
TGCAGCGCCCGACAGGGTGCGTCCTACGAGCAGTACTTC CSARQGASYEQYF TRBJ2-7 TRBV29-1 few TRBD1
TGTGCCAGCAGCCCAGTGGGGACAGGGGGCGTTGTCAATGAGCAGTTCTTC CASSPVGTGGVVNEQFF TRBJ2-1 TRBV7-2 - TRBD1
TGTGCCATCAGCTTGGGACTAGCGGGGCAAGAGACCCAGTACTTC CAISLGLAGQETQYF TRBJ2-5 TRBV10-3 - TRBD2
TGCGCCAGCAGCACCTATAGCGGGATCACCGGGGAGCTGTTTTTT CASSTYSGITGELFF TRBJ2-2 TRBV5-1 few TRBD2
TGCGCCAGCAGCCAAGGTGGAGGGGCAGATACGCAGTATTTT CASSQGGGADTQYF TRBJ2-3 TRBV4-1 - -
TGTGCCAGCAGCCGACGGGGAGGGAGCAAAGAGACCCAGTACTTC CASSRRGGSKETQYF TRBJ2-5 TRBV5-6 few TRBD2
TGCAGCGTCCGAAGCGGGTTTAGCACAGATACGCAGTATTTT CSVRSGFSTDTQYF TRBJ2-3 TRBV29-1 few -
TGTGCCATCAGCGGACAGGGAATGACAGATACGCAGTATTTT CAISGQGMTDTQYF TRBJ2-3 TRBV10-3 few TRBD1
TGCGCCAGCAGCCAAGAAAGGTTGGCGACAGGGCAGAACATTCAGTACTTC CASSQERLATGQNIQYF TRBJ2-4 TRBV4-3 - TRBD1
TGCAGCGTTGGGGACATTGGTCAGCCCCAGCATTTT CSVGDIGQPQHF TRBJ1-5 TRBV29-1 few -
TGCGCCAGCAGCACGGAGCCCGGGGGAGATACGCAGTATTTT CASSTEPGGDTQYF TRBJ2-3 TRBV5-1 - -
TGTGCCAGCAGTGAATCTCCCCTCTACGAGGGAGGTTTGGGAGATACGCAGTATTTT CASSESPLYEGGLGDTQYF TRBJ2-3 TRBV2 - -